These 28 T cell receptor beta chains were all obtained from the same sample, sequenced in a study of T cell responses to AZD1222 COVID-19 vaccine. Clones were read by immunoSEQ multiplex PCR, and TCRdb kept only the in-frame ones, dropping some. The sample lists about 120,000 clones; roughly four fifths were seen once. The material was peripheral blood, obtained on day 0 of AZD1222 vaccination. These receptors came from an adult in good health.

V usage is TRBV18 and J usage is TRBJ2-1; the D call may be TRBD1 or TRBD2 (6 bases each). Germline-derived CDR1 and CDR2 are KGHSH and LQKENI. CDR3 length: 14 residues. With 6 bases removed from V and 9 bases from J, the gap between germline ends came to 18 bases. The CDR3 DNA reads TGTGCCAGCTCCCTTGGGGGGCTTAGGGGTGAGCAGTTCTTC. It yields the protein CASSLGGLRGEQFF.

The chain carries TRBV19 and TRBJ2-5; TRBD2 matches at 8 bases. CDR3 length: 17 amino acids. CDR1 and CDR2 (germline): LNHDA, SQIVND (reference sequence). The V segment lost 2 bases and the J segment 5 bases; nucleotides outside the gene matches: 13. The CDR3 nucleotides are TGTGCCAGTAGTATAAATCCCGGGACTAGAGTAGTGGAGACCCAGTACTTC. Translation: CASSINPGTRVVETQYF.

This clone has only a few counts. This chain uses TRBV10-1 with TRBJ2-1; weak D call: TRBD1 (6 bases). Germline V gene sequence: CDR1 WNHNN, CDR2 SYGVQD (reference sequence). CDR3 length equals 16 residues. The ends were cut back, 6 bases at V and 7 bases at J, with 22 bases in the middle. The CDR3 spells CASRNRRDTLVNEQFF. The CDR3, as DNA: TGCGCCAGCAGGAACCGCCGGGACACACTAGTAAATGAGCAGTTCTTC.

The chain employs TRBV5-1 and TRBJ1-1; D possibly corresponds to TRBD1 (6 bases). This CDR3 spans 14 amino acids. The V end was cut by 2 bases, the J end by 0 bases, with 8 bases between. CDR1 and CDR2 from the germline V gene are SGHRS and YFSETQ. CDR3 sequence (DNA): TGCGCCAGCAGCTTCGGACAGCTGAACACTGAAGCTTTCTTT. The encoded protein is CASSFGQLNTEAFF.

V and J are TRBV28 and TRBJ1-1, with D hard to call. Germline CDR1 reads MDHEN; CDR2 reads SYDVKM. The CDR3 contains 12 residues. V dropped 4 bases and J dropped 6 bases, with 9 bases sitting between them. This CDR3 is CASSWNRAEAFF. The CDR3 DNA is TGTGCCAGCAGTTGGAACCGGGCTGAAGCTTTCTTT.

This clone was detected a few times. The chain uses TRBV6-5 and TRBJ1-1, with D maybe TRBD1 (6 bases). The CDR3 contains 13 residues. CDR1 and CDR2 (germline): MNHEY, SVGAGI. V lost 0 bases, J lost 8 bases, and 10 bases lay in between. CDR3 region: CASSYSDQGEAFF. CDR3 nucleotide sequence: TGTGCCAGCAGTTACTCGGATCAGGGGGAAGCTTTCTTT.

This chain connects TRBV3-1 (or the pseudogene TRBV3-2) to TRBJ2-7; 9 bases map to TRBD2. Germline CDR1 reads LGHDT; CDR2 reads YNNKEL (reference sequence). The CDR3 loop spans 14 amino acids. With 3 bases clipped from V and 3 bases from J, the junction kept 3 bases outside the gene matches. In nucleotides, the CDR3 is TGTGCCAGCAGCCATTCTAGCGGGAACTACGAGCAGTACTTC. It encodes CASSHSSGNYEQYF.

The chain joins TRBV3-1 (or the pseudogene TRBV3-2) to TRBJ1-4; no reliable D call. The CDR3 runs 15 residues. Per the germline V gene, CDR1 is LGHDT and CDR2 is YNNKEL (reference sequence). V was cut by 4 bases and J by 4 bases, with 13 bases left in between. CDR3 bases: TGTGCCAGCAGCCTGTCAGAACGGGGTAATGAAAAACTGTTTTTT. Translating gives CASSLSERGNEKLFF.

The V and J genes are TRBV27 and TRBJ2-1; 11 bases map to TRBD1. The CDR3 spans 18 residues. CDR1 is MNHEY, CDR2 SMNVEV, per germline (reference sequence). The V segment lost 2 bases and the J segment 9 bases; nucleotides outside the gene matches: 15. CDR3 region: CASSLRPPTGTGGGEQFF. The CDR3 nucleotides read TGTGCCAGCAGTTTACGTCCCCCGACCGGGACAGGGGGGGGTGAGCAGTTCTTC.

The chain carries TRBV2 and TRBJ2-6; the D gene is possibly TRBD1 (6 bases). Germline lookup yields CDR1 SNHLY and CDR2 FYNNEI. The CDR3 sequence is 17 residues long. V lost 10 bases and J 4 bases, leaving 23 bases between the germline ends. DNA for the CDR3: TGTGCCATCCCCAGGTACAGGGTCCCGGGAGGGGCCAACGTCCTGACTTTC. It yields the protein CAIPRYRVPGGANVLTF.

The V gene is TRBV18, the J gene TRBJ1-2, with no clear D. The CDR3 is made up of 12 amino acids. The germline V gene has CDR1 KGHSH and CDR2 LQKENI. V lost 4 bases and J 4 bases, leaving 7 bases between the germline ends. CDR3 residues: CASSQGRYGYTF. The CDR3 DNA reads as TGTGCCAGCTCACAAGGCCGCTATGGCTACACCTTC.

The CDR3 protein is CASSQRGEGGYTF. CDR3 bases: TGCGCCAGCAGCCAGCGGGGTGAAGGAGGCTACACCTTC. The chain is built from TRBV4-3 and TRBJ1-2; D ambiguous. This CDR3 region has 13 residues. V was shortened by 3 bases and J by 8 bases, with 13 bases between the two germline ends. CDR1 LGHNA and CDR2 YSLEER come from the germline V gene.

The chain links TRBV27 to TRBJ1-2; TRBD1 is a possible D gene (5 bases). Germline CDR1 and CDR2: MNHEY and SMNVEV (reference sequence). The CDR3 has 16 amino acids. V lost 2 bases to trimming and J lost 8 bases, with 21 bases between them. The CDR3 sequence: CASSLKMDTFSNGYTF. In DNA form, the CDR3 reads TGTGCCAGCAGTTTAAAGATGGACACCTTCTCGAACGGCTACACCTTC.

CDR3 region: CASSQDQVNGYEQYF. CDR3 in DNA: TGTGCCAGCAGCCAAGATCAGGTAAATGGCTACGAGCAGTACTTC. This sequence joins TRBV3-1 (or the pseudogene TRBV3-2) and TRBJ2-7; D is ambiguous. The V gene's germline CDR1 is LGHDT and CDR2 YNNKEL (reference sequence). The CDR3 loop spans 15 amino acids. V lost 0 bases to trimming and J lost 3 bases, with 12 bases between them.

The genes are TRBV5-1 and TRBJ2-3, with D tentatively TRBD2 (6 bases). CDR3 length equals 15 residues. The germline gives CDR1 SGHRS, CDR2 YFSETQ. Trimming left V 2 bases short and J 6 bases short, with 16 bases between. The CDR3 region is CASSLGGITRDTQYF. CDR3 in DNA: TGCGCCAGCAGCTTAGGCGGGATCACCAGGGATACGCAGTATTTT. The whole variable domain, remainder taken from reference TRBV5-1 and TRBJ2-3, is KAGVTQTPRYLIKTRGQQVTLSCSPISGHRSVSWYQQTPGQGLQFLFEYFSETQRNKGNFPGRFSGRQFSNSRSEMNVSTLELGDSALYLCASSLGGITRDTQYFGPGTRLTVL.

The V and J genes are TRBV4-1 and TRBJ2-3, with D tentatively TRBD2 (5 bases). Germline CDR1 MGHRA, CDR2 YSYEKL. The CDR3 has 15 amino acids. The V end lost 2 bases, the J end lost 4 bases, and 13 bases lay between the germline ends. In DNA form, the CDR3 reads TGCGCCAGCAGCCAACTACGACGGGAACCAGATACGCAGTATTTT. Translation: CASSQLRREPDTQYF.

A few counts support this clone. The chain uses TRBV2 and TRBJ1-6, with TRBD1 as a possible D gene (5 bases). Between the trimmed V and J ends, which lost 4 bases and 8 bases, there was a span of 9 bases. This CDR3 contains 13 residues. Germline V gene sequence: CDR1 SNHLY, CDR2 FYNNEI. The CDR3 nucleotides are TGTGCCAGCAGTGTCCCAGGGTATTCACCCCTCCACTTT. Its translation is CASSVPGYSPLHF.

The sample holds a few counts of this clone. V usage is TRBV4-2 and J usage is TRBJ2-1; 11 nucleotides align to TRBD2. The V gene end was trimmed by 3 bases and the J gene end by 2 bases; junction bases not matched to a gene: 6. Germline-derived CDR1 and CDR2 are LGHNA and YNFKEQ. CDR3 length equals 17 residues. The CDR3 nucleotides are TGTGCCAGCAGCCAGCCACTAGCGGGAGAAGCCTACAATGAGCAGTTCTTC. Protein: CASSQPLAGEAYNEQFF.

The chain links TRBV12-3 or TRBV12-4 to TRBJ1-5; tentatively, D is TRBD1 (6 bases). Trimming shortened V by 7 bases and J by 7 bases, and 14 bases separated the two germline ends. The CDR3 extends over 13 amino acids. The CDR3 reads CASTPEGDQPQHF. The DNA for the CDR3 is TGTGCCAGCACCCCGGAGGGGGACCAGCCCCAGCATTTT.

The chain couples TRBV5-1 to TRBJ2-7, with D tentatively TRBD2 (6 bases). Per the germline V gene, CDR1 is SGHRS and CDR2 is YFSETQ. Trimming cost V 4 bases and J 6 bases, with 17 bases left between them. The length of the CDR3 is 14 residues. The CDR3 sequence: CASSRQGGDGEQYF. The CDR3 DNA follows: TGCGCCAGCAGCCGCCAAGGAGGGGACGGCGAGCAGTACTTC.

The chain joins TRBV7-9 to TRBJ2-3, with 7 bases identical to TRBD2. CDR1 and CDR2 (germline): SEHNR, FQNEAQ (reference sequence). The V gene end was trimmed by 2 bases and the J gene end by 3 bases; junction bases not matched to a gene: 8. This CDR3 spans 16 amino acids. The CDR3 DNA reads as TGTGCCAGCAGCTTATTTCCAGCGGGGCGGACAGATACGCAGTATTTT. Its protein product is CASSLFPAGRTDTQYF.

V gene TRBV6-5 combines with J gene TRBJ1-5; possible D gene TRBD1, 5 bases. There are 15 residues in the CDR3. The ends were cut back, 4 bases at V and 5 bases at J, with 15 bases in the middle. Germline values: CDR1 MNHEY, CDR2 SVGAGI. The DNA of the CDR3 is TGTGCCAGCAGTTTAACGGGGCATTCATATCAGCCCCAGCATTTT. Translation gives CASSLTGHSYQPQHF.

J is TRBJ1-2 and V is TRBV6-5; no clear D. This CDR3 has 15 amino acids. Trimming left V 6 bases short and J 4 bases short, with 18 bases between. Germline CDR1 MNHEY, CDR2 SVGAGI. The CDR3 region has the DNA TGTGCCAGCAGCACTACCGGACGGAGCGTCTATGGCTACACCTTC. The encoded protein is CASSTTGRSVYGYTF.

V usage is TRBV5-1 and J usage is TRBJ2-5, with D possibly being TRBD2 (5 bases). This CDR3 comprises 14 residues. Germline assignment: CDR1 SGHRS and CDR2 YFSETQ. V lost 0 bases to trimming and J lost 5 bases, with 11 bases between them. The CDR3, as DNA: TGCGCCAGCAGCTTGGTCGGGATAAGGGAGACCCAGTACTTC. Amino acid sequence: CASSLVGIRETQYF. The full variable domain, completed using reference TRBV5-1 and TRBJ2-5, is KAGVTQTPRYLIKTRGQQVTLSCSPISGHRSVSWYQQTPGQGLQFLFEYFSETQRNKGNFPGRFSGRQFSNSRSEMNVSTLELGDSALYLCASSLVGIRETQYFGPGTRLLVL.

The chain uses TRBV14 and TRBJ1-4, with D hard to call. Germline CDR1 SGHDN, CDR2 FVKESK. This CDR3 contains 14 residues. V lost 6 bases and J 8 bases, leaving 16 bases between the germline ends. The CDR3 region has the DNA TGTGCCAGCAGTCAGAGCCCCACGCGCGAAAAACTGTTTTTT. This sequence encodes CASSQSPTREKLFF.

The chain is built from TRBV27 and TRBJ1-4; possible D gene TRBD1, 5 bases. Germline V gene lookup returns CDR1 MNHEY and CDR2 SMNVEV (reference sequence). CDR3 size: 14 residues. The germline V and J ends were trimmed by 5 bases and 7 bases, with 14 bases remaining between them. CDR3 in DNA: TGTGCCAGCAGTGGAGGGGCCACCGGTGAAAAACTGTTTTTT. Translation gives CASSGGATGEKLFF.

V gene TRBV28 combines with J gene TRBJ1-2, with D hard to call. CDR3 length: 10 amino acids. V was clipped by 10 bases and J by 4 bases, with 7 bases between them. Germline V gene sequence: CDR1 MDHEN, CDR2 SYDVKM. The CDR3 spells CATSGYGYTF. The CDR3 bases are TGTGCCACTTCCGGCTATGGCTACACCTTC.

The chain joins TRBV19 to TRBJ1-6; D perhaps matches TRBD1 (5 bases). This CDR3 is 17 amino acids long. The V gene lost 7 bases and the J gene lost 7 bases, with 23 bases spanning the gap. The germline gives CDR1 LNHDA, CDR2 SQIVND (reference sequence). The CDR3, as DNA: TGTGCCAGTACCCCTACGGGGTGGCAGGGCAAGAATTCACCCCTCCACTTT. Translated, it gives CASTPTGWQGKNSPLHF. Complete variable domain (other parts from reference TRBV19 and TRBJ1-6): DGGITQSPKYLFRKEGQNVTLSCEQNLNHDAMYWYRQDPGQGLRLIYYSQIVNDFQKGDIAEGYSVSREKKESFPLTVTSAQKNPTAFYLCASTPTGWQGKNSPLHFGNGTRLTVT.